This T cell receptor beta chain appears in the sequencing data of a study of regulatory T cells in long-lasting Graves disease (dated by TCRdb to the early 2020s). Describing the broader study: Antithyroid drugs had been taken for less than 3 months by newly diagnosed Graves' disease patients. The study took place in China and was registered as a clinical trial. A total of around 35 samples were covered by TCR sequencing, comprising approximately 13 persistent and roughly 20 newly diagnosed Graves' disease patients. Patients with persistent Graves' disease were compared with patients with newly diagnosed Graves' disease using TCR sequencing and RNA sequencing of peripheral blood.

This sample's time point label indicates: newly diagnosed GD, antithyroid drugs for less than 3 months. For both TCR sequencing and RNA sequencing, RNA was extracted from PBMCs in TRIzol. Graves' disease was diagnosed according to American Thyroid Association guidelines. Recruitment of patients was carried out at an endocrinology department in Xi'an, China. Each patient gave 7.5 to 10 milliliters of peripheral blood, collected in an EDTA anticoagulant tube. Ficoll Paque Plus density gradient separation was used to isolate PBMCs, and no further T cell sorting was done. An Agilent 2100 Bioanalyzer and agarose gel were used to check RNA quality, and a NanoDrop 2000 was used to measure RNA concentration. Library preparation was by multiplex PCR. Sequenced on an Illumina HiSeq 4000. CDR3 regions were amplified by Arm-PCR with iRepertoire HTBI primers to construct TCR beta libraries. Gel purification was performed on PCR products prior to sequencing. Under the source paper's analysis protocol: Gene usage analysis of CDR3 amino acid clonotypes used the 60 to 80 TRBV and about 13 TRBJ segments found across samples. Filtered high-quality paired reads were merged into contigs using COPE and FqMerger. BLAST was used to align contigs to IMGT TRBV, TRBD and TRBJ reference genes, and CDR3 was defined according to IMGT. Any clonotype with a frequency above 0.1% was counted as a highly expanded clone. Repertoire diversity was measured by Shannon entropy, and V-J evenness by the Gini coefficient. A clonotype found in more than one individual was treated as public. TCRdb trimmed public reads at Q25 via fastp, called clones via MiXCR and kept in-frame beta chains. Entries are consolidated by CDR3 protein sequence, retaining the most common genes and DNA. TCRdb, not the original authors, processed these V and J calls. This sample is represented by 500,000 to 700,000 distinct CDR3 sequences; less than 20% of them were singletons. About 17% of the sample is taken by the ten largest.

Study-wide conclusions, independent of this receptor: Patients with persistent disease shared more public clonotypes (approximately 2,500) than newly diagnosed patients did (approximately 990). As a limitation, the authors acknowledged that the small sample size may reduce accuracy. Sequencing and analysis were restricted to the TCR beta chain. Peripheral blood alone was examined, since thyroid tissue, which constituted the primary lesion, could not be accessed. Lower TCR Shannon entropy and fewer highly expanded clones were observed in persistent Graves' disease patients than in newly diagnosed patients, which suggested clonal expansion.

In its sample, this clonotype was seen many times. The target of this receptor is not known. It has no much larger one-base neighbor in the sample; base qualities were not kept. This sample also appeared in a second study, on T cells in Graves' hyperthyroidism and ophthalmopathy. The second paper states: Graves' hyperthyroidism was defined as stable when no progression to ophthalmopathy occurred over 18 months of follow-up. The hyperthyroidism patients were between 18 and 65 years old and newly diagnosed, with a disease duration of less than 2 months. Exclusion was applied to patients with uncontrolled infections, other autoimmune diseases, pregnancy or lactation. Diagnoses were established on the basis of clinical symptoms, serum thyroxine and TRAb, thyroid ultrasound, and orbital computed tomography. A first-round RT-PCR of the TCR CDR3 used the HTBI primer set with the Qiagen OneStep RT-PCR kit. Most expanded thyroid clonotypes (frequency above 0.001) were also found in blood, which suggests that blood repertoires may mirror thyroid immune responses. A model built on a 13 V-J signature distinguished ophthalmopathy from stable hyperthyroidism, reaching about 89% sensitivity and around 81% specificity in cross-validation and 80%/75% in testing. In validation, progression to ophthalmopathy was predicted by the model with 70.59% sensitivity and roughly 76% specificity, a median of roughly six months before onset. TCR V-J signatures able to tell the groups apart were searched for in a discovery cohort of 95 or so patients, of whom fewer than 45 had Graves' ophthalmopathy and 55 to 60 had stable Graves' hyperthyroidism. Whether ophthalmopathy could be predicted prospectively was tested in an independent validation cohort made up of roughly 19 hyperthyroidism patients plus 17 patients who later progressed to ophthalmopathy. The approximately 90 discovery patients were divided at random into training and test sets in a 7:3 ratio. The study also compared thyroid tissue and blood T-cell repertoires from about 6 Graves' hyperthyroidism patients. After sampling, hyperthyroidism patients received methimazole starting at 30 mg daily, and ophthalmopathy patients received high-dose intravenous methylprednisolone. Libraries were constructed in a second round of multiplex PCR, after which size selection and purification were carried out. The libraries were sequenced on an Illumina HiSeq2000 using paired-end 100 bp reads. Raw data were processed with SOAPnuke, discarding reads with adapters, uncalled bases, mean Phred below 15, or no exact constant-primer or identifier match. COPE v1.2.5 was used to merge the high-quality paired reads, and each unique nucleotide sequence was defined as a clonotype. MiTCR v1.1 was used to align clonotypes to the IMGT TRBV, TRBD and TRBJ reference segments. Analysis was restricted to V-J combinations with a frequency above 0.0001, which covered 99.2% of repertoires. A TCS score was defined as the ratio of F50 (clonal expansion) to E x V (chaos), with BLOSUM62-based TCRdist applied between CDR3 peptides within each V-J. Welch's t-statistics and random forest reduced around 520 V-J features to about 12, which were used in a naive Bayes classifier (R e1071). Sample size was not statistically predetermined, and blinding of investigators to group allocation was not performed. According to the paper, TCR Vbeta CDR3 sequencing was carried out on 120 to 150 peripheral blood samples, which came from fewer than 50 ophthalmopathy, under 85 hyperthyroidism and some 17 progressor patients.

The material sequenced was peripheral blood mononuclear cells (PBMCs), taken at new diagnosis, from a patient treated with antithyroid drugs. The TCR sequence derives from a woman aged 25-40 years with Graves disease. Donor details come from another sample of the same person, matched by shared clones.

The DNA sequence is as follows: TGTGCCAGCAGTTTCAGCGGGAAGTGGACAGATACGCAGTATTTT. Translated, it gives CASSFSGKWTDTQYF. The V and J genes are TRBV28 and TRBJ2-3, with 7 central nucleotides matching TRBD2. Clipping removes 3 bases from V and 3 bases from J, with 6 as the unmatched junction base count. The cysteine opens and the phenylalanine closes a CDR3 of 15 amino acids. Only the CDR3 DNA is retained, 45 bases long and in frame from the first base. Per the germline V gene, MDHEN is the CDR1 and SYDVKM is the CDR2.